A single sample is the source of the 2 T cell receptor beta chains below, sequenced in a study of blood T cell repertoires in COVID-19 (dated by TCRdb to the early 2020s). To prepare the library, the immunoSEQ multiplex PCR assay was applied. Held by TCRdb, this immuneACCESS table contains in-frame sequences only and omits some clones. Under half of the omission traces to an unresolved V gene where checked; the cause of the rest is unknown. The sample yields about 66,000 clones; roughly 91% were counted once. The top ten hold approximately 1.5% of the sample. Sequencing was done on a sample of peripheral blood. These receptors originate from a man aged 55-75 years with acute or convalescent COVID-19.

This clone was seen a single time. V usage is TRBV2 and J usage is TRBJ2-3; a weak D match, TRBD1 (6 bases). With 4 bases removed from V and 7 bases from J, the gap between germline ends came to 9 bases. Germline-derived CDR1 and CDR2 are SNHLY and FYNNEI. CDR3 length: 12 residues. The CDR3 DNA is TGTGCCAGCAGTGCCGGGACACATACGCAGTATTTT. Protein product: CASSAGTHTQYF.

This chain joins TRBV18 and TRBJ1-6; tentative D call: TRBD1 (6 bases). Germline V gene lookup returns CDR1 KGHSH and CDR2 LQKENI. V lost 3 bases and J 8 bases, leaving 11 bases between the germline ends. CDR3 length: 14 residues. The DNA for the CDR3 is TGTGCCAGCTCACCCCGGGACACGGATTCACCCCTCCACTTT. This gives the protein CASSPRDTDSPLHF.